Presented here are 19 T cell receptor beta chains from one specimen sequenced in a study of blood T cells in healthy people across ages. The use of a sample-barcoded 5' primer and a J-beta primer mix characterized a second PCR of roughly 7 to 12 cycles. TCRdb re-analysed the 5' RACE reads in MiXCR, keeping a single row per CDR3 protein. The data hold 2 million or so distinct CDR3 sequences, with roughly 52% observed a single time. The sample comprised blood. These TCRs come from a woman between 40 and 50 years old in good health.

The chain joins TRBV28 to TRBJ1-2, with a weak D call TRBD1 (5 bases). Germline V gene data show CDR1 as MDHEN and CDR2 as SYDVKM. V dropped 7 bases and J dropped 5 bases, with 17 bases sitting between them. This CDR3 has 14 amino acids. CDR3 in DNA: TGTGCCAGCACCTCCAGGGTCACTGAGTATGGCTACACCTTC. It is translated as CASTSRVTEYGYTF.

The sample holds a few counts of this clonotype. V gene TRBV12-3 or TRBV12-4 combines with J gene TRBJ2-1; weak D call: TRBD2 (6 bases). V lost 7 bases to trimming and J lost 9 bases, with 16 bases between them. The CDR3 length is 13 residues. The chain's CDR3 is CASTLGGESEQFF. CDR3 nucleotide sequence: TGTGCCAGCACCCTGGGCGGGGAGAGTGAGCAGTTCTTC.

This clonotype has a handful of counts. The rearrangement joins TRBV4-3 to TRBJ2-5; the D is unclear. V gave up 0 bases and J gave up 5 bases, with 7 bases separating them. Looked up from germline, CDR1 is LGHNA and CDR2 is YSLEER. This CDR3 has 13 amino acids. This CDR3 is CASSQDRFETQYF. CDR3 DNA sequence: TGCGCCAGCAGCCAAGATAGGTTCGAGACCCAGTACTTC.

The chain links TRBV7-3 to TRBJ2-6; D perhaps matches TRBD1 (6 bases). V lost 4 bases, J lost 0 bases, and 10 bases lay in between. The CDR3 loop spans 16 amino acids. Germline-derived CDR1 and CDR2 are SGHTA and FQGTGA. The CDR3 sequence: CASSSGQHSGANVLTF. The CDR3 coding sequence is TGTGCCAGCAGCTCAGGACAGCACTCTGGGGCCAACGTCCTGACTTTC.

This clonotype came up a few times. The chain couples TRBV7-2 to TRBJ2-3, with 12 nucleotides matching TRBD2. The CDR3 runs to 16 residues. Trimming cost V 2 bases and J 5 bases; bases outside gene matches: 5. Germline V gene data show CDR1 as SGHTA and CDR2 as FQGNSA. The CDR3 DNA sequence: TGTGCCAGCAGCTTACATGGACTAGCGGGGCAAGATACGCAGTATTTT. It codes for CASSLHGLAGQDTQYF.

Points on this clonotype: Relative to the germline gene, one junction end is altered; a read error may explain this. The chain recombines TRBV7-9 with TRBJ2-5, with 8 bases matching TRBD1. The CDR3 has 16 amino acids. CDR1 is SEHNR and CDR2 is FQNEAQ in the germline V gene (reference sequence). CDR3 in amino acids: CASSLGQGRWRETLYF. The DNA of the CDR3 is TGTGCCAGCAGCCTAGGACAGGGAAGATGGAGAGAGACCCTGTACTTC.

The chain is built from TRBV20-1 and TRBJ2-1, with TRBD2 matching over 11 bases. The J call may not be correct, given that the DNA end is closer to TRBJ2-7. The CDR3 consists of 15 residues. Germline V gene lookup returns CDR1 DFQATT and CDR2 SNEGSKA (reference sequence). For the CDR3, the DNA is TGCAGTGCTAGAGAACTAGCGGGGGCCTACAATGAGCAGTACTTC. It encodes CSARELAGAYNEQYF.

Concerning this clonotype: At one end, the junction sequence differs from germline, possibly due to a read error. The chain links TRBV11-2 to TRBJ2-5; D might be TRBD1 (6 bases). The CDR3 consists of 12 residues. The V gene's germline CDR1 is SGHAT and CDR2 FQNNGV. CDR3 loop: CASSQGWETLYF. CDR3 nucleotides: TGTGCCAGCAGCCAGGGGTGGGAGACCCTGTACTTC. Looking up the rest from reference TRBV11-2 and TRBJ2-5 gives the full variable domain: EAGVAQSPRYKIIEKRQSVAFWCNPISGHATLYWYQQILGQGPKLLIQFQNNGVVDDSQLPKDRFSAERLKGVDSTLKIQPAKLEDSAVYLCASSQGWETLYFGPGTRLLVL.

The rearrangement uses TRBV7-2 and TRBJ1-5; no definite D call. The V end was cut by 0 bases, the J end by 3 bases, with 9 bases between. CDR3 length: 15 residues. Germline V CDR1 and CDR2: SGHTA, FQGNSA. DNA of the CDR3: TGTGCCAGCAGCTTAGCGTGGTCCATCAATCAGCCCCAGCATTTT. Protein: CASSLAWSINQPQHF. Looking up the rest from reference TRBV7-2 and TRBJ1-5 gives the full variable domain: GAGVSQSPSNKVTEKGKDVELRCDPISGHTALYWYRQSLGQGLEFLIYFQGNSAPDKSGLPSDRFSAERTGGSVSTLTIQRTQQEDSAVYLCASSLAWSINQPQHFGDGTRLSIL.

On this clonotype: One end of the junction does not line up with germline, which may come from a read error. The chain combines TRBV7-2 with TRBJ1-2; a weak D match, TRBD1 (6 bases). Germline-derived CDR1 and CDR2 are SGHTA and FQGNSA. The CDR3 extends over 16 amino acids. CDR3 nucleotides: TGTGCCGGCAGCCCGTCTGAACGGGGGCGCGTCTATGGCTACACCTTC. It translates to CAGSPSERGRVYGYTF. The whole variable domain, filled in from reference TRBV7-2 and TRBJ1-2, reads GAGVSQSPSNKVTEKGKDVELRCDPISGHTALYWYRQSLGQGLEFLIYFQGNSAPDKSGLPSDRFSAERTGGSVSTLTIQRTQQEDSAVYLCAGSPSERGRVYGYTFGSGTRLTVV.

This clonotype was seen only a few times. The chain joins TRBV20-1 to TRBJ2-4; no clear D gene. The tail of the sequence fits TRBJ2-5 better, so the J call may be wrong. Germline loops: CDR1 DFQATT, CDR2 SNEGSKA (reference sequence). The CDR3 extends over 11 amino acids. The CDR3, as DNA: TGCAGTGCTCCCAGCGAAGAGACCCAGTACTTC. Amino acid sequence: CSAPSEETQYF.

The J gene is TRBJ2-5, the V gene TRBV6-1; D is possibly TRBD1 (5 bases). Germline CDR1 reads MNHNS; CDR2 reads SASEGT. There are 14 residues in the CDR3. Trimming took off 3 bases at V and 0 bases at J, with 8 bases between the two ends. CDR3 in amino acids: CASSDQGYQETQYF. The CDR3 bases are TGTGCCAGCAGTGATCAGGGCTACCAAGAGACCCAGTACTTC.

V and J are TRBV3-1 and TRBJ2-1, with no clear D. CDR1 is LGHDT, CDR2 YNNKEL, per germline (reference sequence). V dropped 0 bases and J dropped 1 base, with 10 bases sitting between them. The CDR3 has 16 residues. In nucleotides, the CDR3 is TGTGCCAGCAGCCAAGAAGGCACTCGATCCTACAATGAGCAGTTCTTC. Residues: CASSQEGTRSYNEQFF.

The chain links TRBV2 to TRBJ1-6, with 8 bases matching TRBD1. J was trimmed by 6 bases and V by 4 bases; bases with no gene match: 5. Germline V gene lookup returns CDR1 SNHLY and CDR2 FYNNEI. This CDR3 comprises 15 residues. The CDR3 sequence is CASSGQGSTNSPLHF. DNA for the CDR3: TGTGCCAGCAGTGGACAGGGGTCCACTAATTCACCCCTCCACTTT.

The chain links TRBV2 to TRBJ2-5; the D is unclear. Matching the DNA end better, TRBJ2-7 makes the J call doubtful. The CDR3 is 11 residues long. Per germline, CDR1 SNHLY and CDR2 FYNNEI. The chain's CDR3 is CASGYLYEQYF. As DNA, the CDR3 is TGTGCCAGCGGGTATCTCTACGAGCAGTACTTC.

The sample holds a few counts of this clonotype. This chain joins TRBV12-3 or TRBV12-4 and TRBJ2-4; D possibly corresponds to TRBD1 (6 bases). The J call may be mistaken, given a closer DNA end match to TRBJ2-7. The CDR3 length is 14 residues. The CDR3 bases are TGTGCCAGCAGGCTGGACAGACAGTTTGGCGAGCAGTACTTC. Its translation: CASRLDRQFGEQYF.

This clonotype was recorded a few times. CDR3 protein: CASSLVVLNEQYF. CDR3 bases: TGTGCCAGCAGCTTAGTTGTACTCAACGAGCAGTACTTC. The V call is TRBV7-9, the J call TRBJ2-7; D is uncertain. Germline CDR1 is SEHNR and CDR2 is FQNEAQ (reference sequence). Trimming left V 1 base short and J 5 bases short, with 9 bases between. The CDR3 is made up of 13 amino acids.

CDR3 sequence (DNA): TGTGCCAGCAGCCTAAGGTTCTCCGGACAGCAAGAGACCCAGTACTTC. Amino acid sequence: CASSLRFSGQQETQYF. The chain employs TRBV14 and TRBJ2-5, with D possibly being TRBD1 (6 bases). This CDR3 contains 16 residues. V was shortened by 4 bases and J by 2 bases, with 17 bases between the two germline ends. CDR1 is SGHDN, CDR2 FVKESK, per germline. Looking up the rest from reference TRBV14 and TRBJ2-5 gives the full variable domain: EAGVTQFPSHSVIEKGQTVTLRCDPISGHDNLYWYRRVMGKEIKFLLHFVKESKQDESGMPNNRFLAERTGGTYSTLKVQPAELEDSGVYFCASSLRFSGQQETQYFGPGTRLLVL.

This clonotype was seen more than once but under ten times. The rearrangement joins TRBV15 to TRBJ1-2; no reliable D call. This CDR3 is built from 14 residues. V lost 2 bases to trimming and J lost 4 bases, with 11 bases between them. Germline V gene data show CDR1 as LNHNV and CDR2 as YYDKDF (reference sequence). The CDR3 coding sequence is TGTGCCACCAGCAGAAAAGGACGCGGCTATGGCTACACCTTC. Translation: CATSRKGRGYGYTF.